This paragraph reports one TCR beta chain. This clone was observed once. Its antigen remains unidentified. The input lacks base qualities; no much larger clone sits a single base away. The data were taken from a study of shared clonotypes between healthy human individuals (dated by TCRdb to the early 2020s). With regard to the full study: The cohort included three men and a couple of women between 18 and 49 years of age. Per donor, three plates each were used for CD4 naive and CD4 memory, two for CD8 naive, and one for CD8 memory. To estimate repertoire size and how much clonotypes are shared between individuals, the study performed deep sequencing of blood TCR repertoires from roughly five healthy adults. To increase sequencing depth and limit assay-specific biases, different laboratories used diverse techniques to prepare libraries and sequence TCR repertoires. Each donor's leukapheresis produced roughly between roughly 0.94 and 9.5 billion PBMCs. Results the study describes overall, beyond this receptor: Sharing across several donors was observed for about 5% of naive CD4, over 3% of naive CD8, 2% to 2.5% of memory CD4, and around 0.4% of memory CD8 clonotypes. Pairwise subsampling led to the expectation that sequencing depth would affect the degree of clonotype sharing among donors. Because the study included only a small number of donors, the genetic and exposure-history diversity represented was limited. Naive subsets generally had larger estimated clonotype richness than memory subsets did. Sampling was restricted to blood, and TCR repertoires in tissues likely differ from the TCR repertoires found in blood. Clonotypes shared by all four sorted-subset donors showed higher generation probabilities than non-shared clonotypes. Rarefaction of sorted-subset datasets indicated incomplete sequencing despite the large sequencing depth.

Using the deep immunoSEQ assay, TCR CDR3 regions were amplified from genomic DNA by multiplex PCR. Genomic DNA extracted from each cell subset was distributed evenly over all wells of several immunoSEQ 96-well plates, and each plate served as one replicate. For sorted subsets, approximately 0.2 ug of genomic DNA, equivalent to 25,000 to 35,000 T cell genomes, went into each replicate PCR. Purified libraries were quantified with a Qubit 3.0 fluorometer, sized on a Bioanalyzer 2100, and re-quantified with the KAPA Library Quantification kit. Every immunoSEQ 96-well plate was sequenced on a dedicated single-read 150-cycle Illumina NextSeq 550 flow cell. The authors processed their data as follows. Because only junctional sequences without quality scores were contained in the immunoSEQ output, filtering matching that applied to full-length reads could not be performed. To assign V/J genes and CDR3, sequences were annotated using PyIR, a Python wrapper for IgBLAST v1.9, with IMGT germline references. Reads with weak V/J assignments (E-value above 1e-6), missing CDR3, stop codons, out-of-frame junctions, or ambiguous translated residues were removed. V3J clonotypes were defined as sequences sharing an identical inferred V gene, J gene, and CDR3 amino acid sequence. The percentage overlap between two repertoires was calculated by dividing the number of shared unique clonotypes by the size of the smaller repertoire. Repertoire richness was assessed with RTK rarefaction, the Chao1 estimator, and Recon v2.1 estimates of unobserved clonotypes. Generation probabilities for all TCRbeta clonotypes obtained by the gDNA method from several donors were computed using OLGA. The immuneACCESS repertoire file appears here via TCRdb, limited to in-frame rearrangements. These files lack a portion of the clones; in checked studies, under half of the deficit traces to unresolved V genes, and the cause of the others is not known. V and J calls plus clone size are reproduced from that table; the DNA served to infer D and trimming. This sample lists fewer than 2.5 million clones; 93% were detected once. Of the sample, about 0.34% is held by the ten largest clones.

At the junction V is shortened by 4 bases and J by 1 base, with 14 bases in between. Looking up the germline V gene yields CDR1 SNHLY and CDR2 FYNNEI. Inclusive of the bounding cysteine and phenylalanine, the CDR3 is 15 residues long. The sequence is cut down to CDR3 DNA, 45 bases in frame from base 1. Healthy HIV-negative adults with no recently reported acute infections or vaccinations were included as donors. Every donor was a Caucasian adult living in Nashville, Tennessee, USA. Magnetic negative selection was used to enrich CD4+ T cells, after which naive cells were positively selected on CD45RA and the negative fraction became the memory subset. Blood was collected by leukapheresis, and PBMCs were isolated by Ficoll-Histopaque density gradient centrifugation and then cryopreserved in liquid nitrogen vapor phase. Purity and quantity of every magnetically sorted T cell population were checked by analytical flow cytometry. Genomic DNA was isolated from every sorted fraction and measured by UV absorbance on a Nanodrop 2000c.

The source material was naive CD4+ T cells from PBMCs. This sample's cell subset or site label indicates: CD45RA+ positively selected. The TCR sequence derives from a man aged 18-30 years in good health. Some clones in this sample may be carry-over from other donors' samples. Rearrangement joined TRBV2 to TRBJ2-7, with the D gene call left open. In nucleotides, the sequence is TGTGCCAGCAGTGTCTCGTCAATGGGTTCCTACGAGCAGTACTTC. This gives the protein CASSVSSMGSYEQYF.